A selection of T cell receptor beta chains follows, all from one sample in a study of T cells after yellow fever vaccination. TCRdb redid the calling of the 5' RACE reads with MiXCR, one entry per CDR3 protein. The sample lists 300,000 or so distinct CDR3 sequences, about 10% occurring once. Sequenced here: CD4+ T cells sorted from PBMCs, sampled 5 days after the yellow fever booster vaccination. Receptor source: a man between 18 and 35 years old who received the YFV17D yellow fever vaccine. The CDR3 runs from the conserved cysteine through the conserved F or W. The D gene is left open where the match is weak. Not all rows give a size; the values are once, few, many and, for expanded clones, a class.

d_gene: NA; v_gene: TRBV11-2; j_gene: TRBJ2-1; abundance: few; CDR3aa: CASSLRDGANEQFF; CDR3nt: TGTGCCAGCAGCTTACGGGACGGCGCTAATGAGCAGTTCTTC
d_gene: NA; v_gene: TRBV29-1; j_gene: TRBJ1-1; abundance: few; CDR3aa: CSESGRLNTEAFF; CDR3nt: TGCAGCGAATCGGGACGTTTGAACACTGAAGCTTTCTTT
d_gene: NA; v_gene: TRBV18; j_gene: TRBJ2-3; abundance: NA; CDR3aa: CASSPGYTDTQYF; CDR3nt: TGTGCCAGCTCACCTGGATACACAGATACGCAGTATTTT
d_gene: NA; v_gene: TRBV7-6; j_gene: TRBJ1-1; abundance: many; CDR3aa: CASSSPGDGNTEAFF; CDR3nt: TGTGCCAGCAGCTCGCCAGGGGATGGAAACACTGAAGCTTTCTTT
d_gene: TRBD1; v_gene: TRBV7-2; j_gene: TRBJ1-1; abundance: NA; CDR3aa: CAGGQAKGWNTEAFF; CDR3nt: TGTGCCGGCGGACAGGCCAAGGGGTGGAACACTGAAGCTTTCTTT
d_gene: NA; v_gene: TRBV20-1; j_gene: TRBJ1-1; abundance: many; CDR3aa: CSARPGLGLNTEAFF; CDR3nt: TGCAGTGCTAGACCAGGCCTGGGACTGAACACTGAAGCTTTCTTT
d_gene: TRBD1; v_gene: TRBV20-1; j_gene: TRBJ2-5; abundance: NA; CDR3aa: CSAYTGGAHQETQYF; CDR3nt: TGCAGTGCTTATACAGGGGGCGCTCACCAAGAGACCCAGTACTTC
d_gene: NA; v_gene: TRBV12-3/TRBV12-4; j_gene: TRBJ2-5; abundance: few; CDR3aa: CASSPGSGETQYF; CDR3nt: TGTGCCAGCAGTCCAGGGTCTGGTGAGACCCAGTACTTC
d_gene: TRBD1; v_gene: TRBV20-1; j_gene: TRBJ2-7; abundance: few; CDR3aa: CSAMGTVYEQYF; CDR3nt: TGCAGTGCTATGGGGACAGTCTACGAGCAGTACTTC
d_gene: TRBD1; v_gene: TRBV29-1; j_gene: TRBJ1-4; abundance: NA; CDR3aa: CTDRVCEKLFF; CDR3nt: TGCACCGACAGGGTTTGTGAAAAACTGTTTTTT
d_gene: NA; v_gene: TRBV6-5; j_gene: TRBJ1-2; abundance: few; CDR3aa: CASSYAQGPGYTF; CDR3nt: TGTGCCAGCAGTTACGCCCAGGGCCCTGGCTACACCTTC
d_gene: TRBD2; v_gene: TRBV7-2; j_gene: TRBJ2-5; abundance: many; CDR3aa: CASSLTSGGLVETQYF; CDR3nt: TGTGCCAGCAGCTTAACCAGCGGGGGGCTAGTAGAGACCCAGTACTTC
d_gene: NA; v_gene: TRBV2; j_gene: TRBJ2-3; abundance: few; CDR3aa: CASKPGGPPDTQYF; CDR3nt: TGTGCCAGCAAACCGGGGGGCCCCCCAGATACGCAGTATTTT
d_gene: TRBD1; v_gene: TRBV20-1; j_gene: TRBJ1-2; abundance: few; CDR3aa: CSARDQVETGNGYTF; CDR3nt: TGCAGTGCTAGAGATCAGGTCGAGACAGGGAATGGCTACACCTTC
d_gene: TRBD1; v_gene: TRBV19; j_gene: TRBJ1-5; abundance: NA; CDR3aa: CASSMGTGKSGQPQHF; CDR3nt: TGTGCCAGTAGTATGGGGACAGGGAAAAGCGGACAGCCCCAGCATTTT
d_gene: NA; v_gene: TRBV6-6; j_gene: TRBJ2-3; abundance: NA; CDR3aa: CASIRLASTDTQYF; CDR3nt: TGTGCCAGCATTCGGCTAGCGAGTACAGATACGCAGTATTTT
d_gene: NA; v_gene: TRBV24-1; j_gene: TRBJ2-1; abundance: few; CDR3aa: CATSDPRGEQFF; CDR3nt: TGTGCCACCAGTGATCCCCGGGGTGAGCAGTTCTTC
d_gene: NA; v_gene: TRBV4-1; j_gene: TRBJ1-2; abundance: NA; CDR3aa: CASSAFGREVVGYTF; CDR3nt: TGCGCCAGCAGCGCATTTGGCAGGGAAGTCGTTGGCTACACCTTC
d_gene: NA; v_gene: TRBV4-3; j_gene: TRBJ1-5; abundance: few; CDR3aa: CASSRGENQPQHF; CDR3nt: TGCGCCAGCAGCCGGGGGGAAAATCAGCCCCAGCATTTT
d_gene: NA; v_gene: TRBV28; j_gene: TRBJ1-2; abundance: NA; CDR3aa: CASSFSVRGQGYTF; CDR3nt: TGTGCCAGCAGTTTCTCCGTGAGAGGTCAGGGCTACACCTTC
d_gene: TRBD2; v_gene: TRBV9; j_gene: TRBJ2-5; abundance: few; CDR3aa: CASSVGASGGAGETQYF; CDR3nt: TGTGCCAGCAGCGTAGGGGCTAGCGGGGGAGCTGGAGAGACCCAGTACTTC
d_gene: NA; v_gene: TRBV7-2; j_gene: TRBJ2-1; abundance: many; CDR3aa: CASSLGPGYSEQFF; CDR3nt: TGTGCCAGCAGCTTAGGCCCAGGGTATTCTGAGCAGTTCTTC
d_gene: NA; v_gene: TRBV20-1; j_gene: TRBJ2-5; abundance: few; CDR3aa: CSAREGARETQYF; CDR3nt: TGCAGTGCTAGAGAGGGGGCGCGAGAGACCCAGTACTTC
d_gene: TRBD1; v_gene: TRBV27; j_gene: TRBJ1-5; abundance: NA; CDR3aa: CASSFSDRRQPQHF; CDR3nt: TGTGCCAGCAGTTTCTCGGACAGGCGGCAGCCCCAGCATTTT
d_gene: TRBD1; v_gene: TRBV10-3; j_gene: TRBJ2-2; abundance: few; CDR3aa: CAISIGQGPNTGELFF; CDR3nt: TGTGCCATCTCAATCGGACAGGGCCCAAACACCGGGGAGCTGTTTTTT
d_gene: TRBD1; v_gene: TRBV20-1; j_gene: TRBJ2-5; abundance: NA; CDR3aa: CSATRDSRETQYF; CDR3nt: TGCAGTGCTACTAGGGACAGTCGAGAGACCCAGTACTTC
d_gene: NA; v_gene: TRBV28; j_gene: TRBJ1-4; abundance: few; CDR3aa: CASTTGWEEKLFF; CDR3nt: TGTGCCAGCACCACAGGGTGGGAGGAAAAACTGTTTTTT
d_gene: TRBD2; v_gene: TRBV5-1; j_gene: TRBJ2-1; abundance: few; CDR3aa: CASSYSLAANNEQFF; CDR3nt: TGCGCCAGCAGCTACTCCCTAGCGGCTAACAATGAGCAGTTCTTC
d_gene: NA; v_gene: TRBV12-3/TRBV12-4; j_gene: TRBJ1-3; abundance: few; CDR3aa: CASSPGALMGAGNTIYF; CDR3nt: TGTGCCAGCAGTCCCGGCGCGTTGATGGGGGCTGGAAACACCATATATTTT
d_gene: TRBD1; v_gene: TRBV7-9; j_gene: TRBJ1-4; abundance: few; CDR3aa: CASSRQGIAEKLFF; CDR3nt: TGTGCCAGCAGCAGACAGGGAATTGCGGAAAAACTGTTTTTT
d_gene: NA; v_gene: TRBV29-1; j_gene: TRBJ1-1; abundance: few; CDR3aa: CSLRGKAEAFF; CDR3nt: TGCAGCCTAAGGGGGAAAGCTGAAGCTTTCTTT
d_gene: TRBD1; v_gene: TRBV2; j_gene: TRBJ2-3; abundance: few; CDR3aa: CASRGQGATDTQYF; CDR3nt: TGTGCCAGCAGGGGACAGGGGGCCACAGATACGCAGTATTTT
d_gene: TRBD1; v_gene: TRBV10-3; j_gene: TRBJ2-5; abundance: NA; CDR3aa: CAINPTGTETQYF; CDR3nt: TGTGCCATCAATCCGACAGGGACAGAGACCCAGTACTTC
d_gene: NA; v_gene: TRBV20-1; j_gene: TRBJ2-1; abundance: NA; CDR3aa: CSARDFREQFF; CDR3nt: TGCAGTGCTAGGGACTTTCGGGAGCAGTTCTTC
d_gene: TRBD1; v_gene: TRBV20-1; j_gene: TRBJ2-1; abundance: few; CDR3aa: CSALSGTGYNEQFF; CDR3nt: TGCAGTGCCCTGTCCGGGACAGGATACAATGAGCAGTTCTTC
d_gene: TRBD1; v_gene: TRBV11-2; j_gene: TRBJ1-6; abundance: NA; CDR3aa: CASSPLDRDNSPLHF; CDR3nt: TGTGCCAGCAGCCCACTCGACAGGGATAATTCACCCCTCCACTTT
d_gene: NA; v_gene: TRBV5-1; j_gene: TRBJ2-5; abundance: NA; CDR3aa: CASSLVKSLQETQYF; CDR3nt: TGCGCCAGCAGCTTGGTTAAAAGCCTCCAAGAGACCCAGTACTTC
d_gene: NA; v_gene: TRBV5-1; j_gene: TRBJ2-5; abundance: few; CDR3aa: CASSFSGDQETQYF; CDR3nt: TGCGCCAGCAGCTTTTCCGGGGACCAAGAGACCCAGTACTTC
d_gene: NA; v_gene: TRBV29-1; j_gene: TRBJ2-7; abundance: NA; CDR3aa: CSVVDVAHYEQYF; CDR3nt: TGCAGCGTTGTTGACGTCGCACACTACGAGCAGTACTTC
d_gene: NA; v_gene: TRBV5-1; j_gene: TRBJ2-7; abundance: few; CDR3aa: CASSSTGPRSYEQYF; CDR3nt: TGCGCCAGCAGCTCTACAGGGCCCCGCTCCTACGAGCAGTACTTC
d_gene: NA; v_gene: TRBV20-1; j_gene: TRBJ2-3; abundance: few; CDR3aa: CSASNRISDTQYF; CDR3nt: TGCAGTGCTAGTAACCGGATCTCGGATACGCAGTATTTT
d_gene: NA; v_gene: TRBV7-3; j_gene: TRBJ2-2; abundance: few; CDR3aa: CASSLKRVAGPDTGELFF; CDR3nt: TGTGCCAGCAGCTTAAAGAGGGTCGCAGGGCCGGACACCGGGGAGCTGTTTTTT
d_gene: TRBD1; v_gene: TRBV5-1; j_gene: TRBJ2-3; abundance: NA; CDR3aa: CASSLATRRDRSTDTQYF; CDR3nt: TGCGCCAGCAGCTTGGCTACCCGCCGGGACAGAAGCACAGATACGCAGTATTTT
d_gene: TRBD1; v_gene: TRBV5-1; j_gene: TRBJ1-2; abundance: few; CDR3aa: CASSLYRDSPNYGYTF; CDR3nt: TGCGCCAGCAGCTTATACCGGGACAGCCCTAACTATGGCTACACCTTC
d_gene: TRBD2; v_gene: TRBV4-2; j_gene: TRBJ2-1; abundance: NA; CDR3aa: CASSLEGTSGYNEQFF; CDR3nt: TGTGCCAGCAGCCTGGAAGGGACTAGCGGCTACAATGAGCAGTTCTTC
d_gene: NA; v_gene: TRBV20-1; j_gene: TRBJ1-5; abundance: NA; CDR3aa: CTALQGNQPQHF; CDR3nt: TGCACTGCGTTACAGGGAAATCAGCCCCAGCATTTT
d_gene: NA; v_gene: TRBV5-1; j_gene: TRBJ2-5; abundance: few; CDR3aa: CASSQEFETQYF; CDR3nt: TGCGCCAGCAGTCAGGAGTTTGAGACCCAGTACTTC
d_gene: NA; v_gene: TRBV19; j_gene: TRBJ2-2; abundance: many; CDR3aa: CASSIGTVPKVFF; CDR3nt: TGTGCCAGTAGTATAGGGACAGTCCCGAAGGTGTTTTTT
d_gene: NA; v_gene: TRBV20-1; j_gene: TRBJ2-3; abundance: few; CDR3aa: CTLARQALTTQYF; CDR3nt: TGCACTCTAGCCCGCCAAGCTCTTACTACGCAGTATTTT